One and the same sample provided the 5 T cell receptor beta chains below, sequenced in a study of blood T cell repertoires in COVID-19. TCRdb's table, derived via immunoSEQ multiplex PCR, lists solely in-frame clones and lacks some. The data hold approximately 500,000 clones, with 70% to 90% observed a single time. Sample: peripheral blood. Source of these receptors: a human donor in a cohort sampled during active COVID-19.

This CDR3 is CASSQASGTGGNTQYF. The CDR3 coding sequence is TGTGCCAGCAGCCAAGCTAGCGGGACAGGAGGGAATACGCAGTATTTT. This chain joins TRBV3-1 (or the pseudogene TRBV3-2) and TRBJ2-3, with D possibly TRBD2 on 9 matching bases. There are 16 residues in the CDR3. Germline V gene sequence: CDR1 LGHDT, CDR2 YNNKEL (reference sequence). With 1 base removed from V and 7 bases from J, the gap between germline ends came to 18 bases.

The rearrangement links TRBV5-1 to TRBJ1-2; D perhaps matches TRBD1 (6 bases). CDR1 is SGHRS, CDR2 YFSETQ, per germline. The length of the CDR3 is 16 residues. Deletions cut 2 bases from V and 8 bases from J, with 22 bases between. The CDR3 region is CASSFTGQPSVGGYTF. For the CDR3, the DNA is TGCGCCAGCAGCTTTACGGGACAACCCTCGGTGGGCGGCTACACCTTC.

This chain uses TRBV7-6 with TRBJ1-5; 7 positions match TRBD1. The CDR3 totals 16 residues. From germline, CDR1 is SGHVS and CDR2 FNYEAQ. V trimming: 5 bases; J trimming: 0 bases; junction bases outside the gene matches: 7. The CDR3 nucleotides are TGTGCCAGCAGCACCGGGACAGTTTATAGCAATCAGCCCCAGCATTTT. Amino acids: CASSTGTVYSNQPQHF. The full variable domain, its missing parts supplied by reference TRBV7-6 and TRBJ1-5, is GAGVSQSPRYKVTKRGQDVALRCDPISGHVSLYWYRQALGQGPEFLTYFNYEAQQDKSGLPNDRFSAERPEGSISTLTIQRTEQRDSAMYRCASSTGTVYSNQPQHFGDGTRLSIL.

This chain uses TRBV15 with TRBJ1-5; unclear D gene. The V gene's germline CDR1 is LNHNV and CDR2 YYDKDF (reference sequence). The V end was cut by 5 bases, the J end by 3 bases, with 14 bases between. CDR3 size: 15 residues. The CDR3 reads CATSSQLVANQPQHF. In DNA form, the CDR3 reads TGTGCCACCAGCTCCCAATTAGTTGCCAATCAGCCCCAGCATTTT.

The V and J genes are TRBV11-2 and TRBJ1-1; weak D call: TRBD1 (5 bases). CDR1 is SGHAT and CDR2 is FQNNGV in the germline V gene. V lost 4 bases and J 0 bases, leaving 15 bases between the germline ends. The CDR3 contains 16 residues. CDR3: CASSSSRETVNTEAFF. DNA of the CDR3: TGTGCCAGCAGCTCTTCCCGGGAGACAGTGAACACTGAAGCTTTCTTT. The full variable domain, in which reference TRBV11-2 and TRBJ1-1 provide the parts outside the CDR3, is EAGVAQSPRYKIIEKRQSVAFWCNPISGHATLYWYQQILGQGPKLLIQFQNNGVVDDSQLPKDRFSAERLKGVDSTLKIQPAKLEDSAVYLCASSSSRETVNTEAFFGQGTRLTVV.